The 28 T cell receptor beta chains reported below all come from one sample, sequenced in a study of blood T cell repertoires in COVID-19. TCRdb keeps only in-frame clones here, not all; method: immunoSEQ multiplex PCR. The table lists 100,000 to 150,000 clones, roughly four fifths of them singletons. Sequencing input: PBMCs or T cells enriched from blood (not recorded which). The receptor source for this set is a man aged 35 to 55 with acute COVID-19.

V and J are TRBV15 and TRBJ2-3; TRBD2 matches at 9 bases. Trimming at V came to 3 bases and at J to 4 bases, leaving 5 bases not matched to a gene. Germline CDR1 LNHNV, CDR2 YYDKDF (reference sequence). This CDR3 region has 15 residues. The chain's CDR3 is CATSSRLAEADTQYF. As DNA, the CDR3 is TGTGCCACCAGCAGTCGACTAGCGGAGGCAGATACGCAGTATTTT.

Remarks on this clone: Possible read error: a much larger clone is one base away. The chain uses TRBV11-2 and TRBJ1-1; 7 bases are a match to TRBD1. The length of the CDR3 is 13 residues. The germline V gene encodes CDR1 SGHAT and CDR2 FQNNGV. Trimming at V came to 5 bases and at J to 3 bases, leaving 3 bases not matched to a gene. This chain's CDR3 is CASSLTGDTEAFF. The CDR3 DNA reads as TGTGCCAGCAGCCTTACAGGGGACACTGAAGCTTTCTTT.

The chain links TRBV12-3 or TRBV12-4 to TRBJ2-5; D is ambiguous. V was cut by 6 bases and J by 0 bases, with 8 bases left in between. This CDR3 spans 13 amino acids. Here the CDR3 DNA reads TGTGCCAGCAGCCGCAGTGACCAAGAGACCCAGTACTTC. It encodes CASSRSDQETQYF.

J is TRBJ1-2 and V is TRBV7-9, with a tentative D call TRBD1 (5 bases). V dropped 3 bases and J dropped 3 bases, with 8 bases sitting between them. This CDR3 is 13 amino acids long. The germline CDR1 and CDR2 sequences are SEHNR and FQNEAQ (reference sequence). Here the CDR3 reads CASSLPQDYGYTF. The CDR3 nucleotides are TGTGCCAGCAGCTTGCCACAGGACTATGGCTACACCTTC.

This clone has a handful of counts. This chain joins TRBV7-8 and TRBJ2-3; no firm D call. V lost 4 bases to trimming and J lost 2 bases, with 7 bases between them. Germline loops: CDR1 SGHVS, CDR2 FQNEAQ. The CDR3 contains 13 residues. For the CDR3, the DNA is TGTGCCAGCAGCTCCAGAAACACAGATACGCAGTATTTT. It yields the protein CASSSRNTDTQYF.

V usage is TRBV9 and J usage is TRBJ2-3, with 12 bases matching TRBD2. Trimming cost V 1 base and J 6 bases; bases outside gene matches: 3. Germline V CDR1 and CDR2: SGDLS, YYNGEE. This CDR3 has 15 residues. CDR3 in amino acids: CASSVLAGGQDTQYF. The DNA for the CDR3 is TGTGCCAGCAGCGTACTAGCGGGGGGGCAGGATACGCAGTATTTT.

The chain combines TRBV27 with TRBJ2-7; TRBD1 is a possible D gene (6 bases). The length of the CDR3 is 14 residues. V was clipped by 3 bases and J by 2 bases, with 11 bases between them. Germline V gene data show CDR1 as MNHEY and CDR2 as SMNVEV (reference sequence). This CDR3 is CASSLRGSPYEQYF. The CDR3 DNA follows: TGTGCCAGCAGTTTGAGGGGGTCCCCCTACGAGCAGTACTTC.

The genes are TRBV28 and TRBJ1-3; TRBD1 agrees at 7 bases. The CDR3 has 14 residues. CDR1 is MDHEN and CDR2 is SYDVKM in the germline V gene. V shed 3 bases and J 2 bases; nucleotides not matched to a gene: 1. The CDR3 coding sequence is TGTGCCAGCAGTTTCCAGGGGGCTGGAAACACCATATATTTT. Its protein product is CASSFQGAGNTIYF.

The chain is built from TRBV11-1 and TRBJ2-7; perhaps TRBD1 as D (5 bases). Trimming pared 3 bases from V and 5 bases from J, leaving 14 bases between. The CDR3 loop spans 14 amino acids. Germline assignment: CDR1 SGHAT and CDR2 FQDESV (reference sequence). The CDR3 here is CASSFVGVWDEQYF. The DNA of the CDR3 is TGTGCCAGCAGCTTTGTAGGGGTTTGGGACGAGCAGTACTTC.

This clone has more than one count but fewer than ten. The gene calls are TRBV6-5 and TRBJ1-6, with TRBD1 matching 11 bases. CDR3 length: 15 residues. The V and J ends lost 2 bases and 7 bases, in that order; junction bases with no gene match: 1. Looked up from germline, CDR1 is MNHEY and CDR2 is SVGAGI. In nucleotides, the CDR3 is TGTGCCAGCAGTTACAGGACAGGGGGCAATTCACCCCTCCACTTT. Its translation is CASSYRTGGNSPLHF.

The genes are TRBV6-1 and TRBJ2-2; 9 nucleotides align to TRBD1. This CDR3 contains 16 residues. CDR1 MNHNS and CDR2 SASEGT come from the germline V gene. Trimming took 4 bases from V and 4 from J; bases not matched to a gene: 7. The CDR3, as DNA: TGTGCCAGCAGTGCCCACAGGGGGCGCAGCACCGGGGAGCTGTTTTTT. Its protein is CASSAHRGRSTGELFF.

CDR3 in amino acids: CASSQDPTGWYEQYF. In DNA, the CDR3 is TGTGCCAGCAGCCAAGATCCGACAGGGTGGTACGAGCAGTACTTC. The chain links TRBV3-1 (or the pseudogene TRBV3-2) to TRBJ2-7; 7 positions agree with TRBD1. J was trimmed by 4 bases and V by 0 bases; bases with no gene match: 6. CDR3 length: 15 residues. Germline V gives CDR1 LGHDT, CDR2 YNNKEL (reference sequence).

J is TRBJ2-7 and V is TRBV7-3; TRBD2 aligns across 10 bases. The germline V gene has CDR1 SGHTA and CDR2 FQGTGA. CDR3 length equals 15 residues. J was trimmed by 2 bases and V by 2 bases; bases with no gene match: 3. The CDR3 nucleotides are TGTGCCAGCAGCTTACAAGCGGGAGGGACCTACGAGCAGTACTTC. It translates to CASSLQAGGTYEQYF.

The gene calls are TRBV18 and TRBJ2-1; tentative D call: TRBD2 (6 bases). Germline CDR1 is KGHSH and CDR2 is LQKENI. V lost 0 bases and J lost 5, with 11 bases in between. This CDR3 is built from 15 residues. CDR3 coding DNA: TGTGCCAGCTCACCACCGTCTAGCGCGGACAATGAGCAGTTCTTC. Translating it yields CASSPPSSADNEQFF.

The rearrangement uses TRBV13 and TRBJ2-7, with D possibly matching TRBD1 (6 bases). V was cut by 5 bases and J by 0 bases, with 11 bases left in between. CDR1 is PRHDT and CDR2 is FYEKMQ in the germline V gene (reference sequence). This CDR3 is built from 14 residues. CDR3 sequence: CASSRGGPSYEQYF. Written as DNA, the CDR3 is TGTGCCAGCAGCCGAGGGGGACCCTCCTACGAGCAGTACTTC.

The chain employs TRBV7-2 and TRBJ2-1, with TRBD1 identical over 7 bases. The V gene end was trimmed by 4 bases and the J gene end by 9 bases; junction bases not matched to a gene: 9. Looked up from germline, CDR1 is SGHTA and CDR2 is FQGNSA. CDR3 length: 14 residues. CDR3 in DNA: TGTGCCAGCAGCTCCAGAATTACAGGGGTTGAGCAGTTCTTC. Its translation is CASSSRITGVEQFF.

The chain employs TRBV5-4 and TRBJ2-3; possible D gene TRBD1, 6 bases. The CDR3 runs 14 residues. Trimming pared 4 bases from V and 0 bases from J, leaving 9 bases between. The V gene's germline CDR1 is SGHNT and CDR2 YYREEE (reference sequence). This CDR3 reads CASSHGQSTDTQYF. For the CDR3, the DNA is TGTGCCAGCAGCCACGGACAGAGCACAGATACGCAGTATTTT.

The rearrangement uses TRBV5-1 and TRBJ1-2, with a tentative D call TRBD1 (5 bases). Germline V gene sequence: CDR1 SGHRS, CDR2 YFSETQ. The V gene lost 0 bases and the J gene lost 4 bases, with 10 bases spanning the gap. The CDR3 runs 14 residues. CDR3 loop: CASSLDAGPYGYTF. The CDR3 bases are TGCGCCAGCAGCTTGGATGCAGGGCCCTATGGCTACACCTTC. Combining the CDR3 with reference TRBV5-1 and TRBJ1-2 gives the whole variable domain KAGVTQTPRYLIKTRGQQVTLSCSPISGHRSVSWYQQTPGQGLQFLFEYFSETQRNKGNFPGRFSGRQFSNSRSEMNVSTLELGDSALYLCASSLDAGPYGYTFGSGTRLTVV.

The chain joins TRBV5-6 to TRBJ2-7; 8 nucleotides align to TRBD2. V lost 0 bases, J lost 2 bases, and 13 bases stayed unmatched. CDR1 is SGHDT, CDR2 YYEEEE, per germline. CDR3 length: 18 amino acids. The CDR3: CASSLGFSQAGEPYEQYF. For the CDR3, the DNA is TGTGCCAGCAGCTTGGGGTTTTCGCAAGCGGGAGAACCCTACGAGCAGTACTTC.

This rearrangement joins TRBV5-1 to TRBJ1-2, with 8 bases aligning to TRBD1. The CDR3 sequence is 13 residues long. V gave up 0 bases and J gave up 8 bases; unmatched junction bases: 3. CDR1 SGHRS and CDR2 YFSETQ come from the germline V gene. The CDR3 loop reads CASSLGTGSGYTF. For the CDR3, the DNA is TGCGCCAGCAGCTTGGGGACAGGGAGCGGCTACACCTTC.

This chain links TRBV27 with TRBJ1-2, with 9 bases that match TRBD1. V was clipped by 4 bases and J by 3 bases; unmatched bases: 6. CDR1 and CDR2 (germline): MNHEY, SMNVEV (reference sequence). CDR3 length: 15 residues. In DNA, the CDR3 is TGTGCCAGCAGTTCTCTGACAGGGGGGGACTATGGCTACACCTTC. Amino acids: CASSSLTGGDYGYTF.

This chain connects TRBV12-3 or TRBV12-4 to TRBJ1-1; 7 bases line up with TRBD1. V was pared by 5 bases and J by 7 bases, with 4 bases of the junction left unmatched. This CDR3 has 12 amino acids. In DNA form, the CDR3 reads TGTGCCAGCAGTCAGGGGGGCTTTGAAGCTTTCTTT. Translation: CASSQGGFEAFF.

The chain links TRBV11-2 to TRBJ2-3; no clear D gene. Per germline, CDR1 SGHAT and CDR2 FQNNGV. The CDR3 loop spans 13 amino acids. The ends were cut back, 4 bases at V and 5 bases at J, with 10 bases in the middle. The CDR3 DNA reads TGTGCCAGCAGCTACCGTCCGGTAGATACGCAGTATTTT. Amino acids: CASSYRPVDTQYF.

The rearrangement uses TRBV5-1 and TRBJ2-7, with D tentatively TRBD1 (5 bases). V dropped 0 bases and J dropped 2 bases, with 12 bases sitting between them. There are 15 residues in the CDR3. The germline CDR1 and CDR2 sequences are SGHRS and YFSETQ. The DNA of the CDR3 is TGCGCCAGCAGCTTGGGGGGCCTCCCCGCCTACGAGCAGTACTTC. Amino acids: CASSLGGLPAYEQYF.

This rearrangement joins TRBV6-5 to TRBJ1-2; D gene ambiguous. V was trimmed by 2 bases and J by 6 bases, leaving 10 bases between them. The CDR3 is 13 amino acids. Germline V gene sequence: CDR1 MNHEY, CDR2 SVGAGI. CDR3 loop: CASSYRAGNGYTF. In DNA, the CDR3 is TGTGCCAGCAGTTACCGGGCCGGGAATGGCTACACCTTC.

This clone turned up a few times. The DNA of the CDR3 is TGTGCCAGCTCACCGGGACAGACACTCTATGGCTACACCTTC. As protein: CASSPGQTLYGYTF. This chain links TRBV18 with TRBJ1-2, with 7 bases aligning to TRBD1. The CDR3 is made up of 14 amino acids. The V and J ends lost 3 bases and 4 bases, in that order; junction bases with no gene match: 5. Germline V CDR1 and CDR2: KGHSH, LQKENI.

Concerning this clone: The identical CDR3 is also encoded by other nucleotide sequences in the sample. In nucleotides, the CDR3 is TGTGCCAGCAGCCCCTACACAGATACGCAGTATTTT. It codes for CASSPYTDTQYF. This chain connects TRBV7-2 to TRBJ2-3; D is unresolved. The V gene's germline CDR1 is SGHTA and CDR2 FQGNSA. The CDR3 spans 12 residues. Trimming stripped 5 bases from V and 2 bases from J, with 5 bases between.

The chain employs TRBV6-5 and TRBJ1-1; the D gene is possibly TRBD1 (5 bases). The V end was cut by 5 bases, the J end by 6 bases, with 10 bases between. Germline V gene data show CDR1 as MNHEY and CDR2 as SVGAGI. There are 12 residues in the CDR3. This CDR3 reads CASSRGEAEAFF. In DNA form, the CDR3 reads TGTGCCAGCAGTCGAGGGGAGGCTGAAGCTTTCTTT.